This T cell receptor beta chain originates from a study of control samples from healthy donors and cancer patients. Germline CDR1 MGHRA, CDR2 YSYEKL. The CDR3 has 14 amino acids. V gave up 1 base and J gave up 3 bases, with 8 bases separating them. Sequenced by immunoSEQ multiplex PCR; TCRdb stores in-frame clones only, minus some. This sample yields about 140,000 clones, of which roughly 90% are seen a single time; about 11% belongs to the top ten. The TCR comes from a man aged 25-40 years in good health. V and J are TRBV4-1 and TRBJ2-3; D ambiguous. Material for sequencing was blood. The CDR3 loop is CASSQALGTDTQYF. CDR3 sequence (DNA): TGCGCCAGCAGCCAAGCTTTGGGAACAGATACGCAGTATTTT.